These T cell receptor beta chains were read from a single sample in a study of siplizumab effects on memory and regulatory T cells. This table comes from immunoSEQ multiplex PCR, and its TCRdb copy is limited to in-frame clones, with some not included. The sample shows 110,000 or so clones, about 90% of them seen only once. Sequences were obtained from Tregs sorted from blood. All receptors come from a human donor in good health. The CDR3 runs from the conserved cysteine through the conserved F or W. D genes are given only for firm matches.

CDR3nt: TGTGCCACCAGCAGCCTAGCGGGGCCTTTCTCTGGGGCCAACGTCCTGACTTTC
CDR3aa: CATSSLAGPFSGANVLTF
v_gene: TRBV15
j_gene: TRBJ2-6
d_gene: TRBD2

CDR3nt: TGTGCCAGCAGCTTAGAGAGTTGGCAGCCCCAGCATTTT
CDR3aa: CASSLESWQPQHF
v_gene: TRBV7-9
j_gene: TRBJ1-5
d_gene: NA

CDR3nt: TGTGCCAGCAGCCCCGGGTCCAACACAGATACGCAGTATTTT
CDR3aa: CASSPGSNTDTQYF
v_gene: TRBV7-2
j_gene: TRBJ2-3
d_gene: NA

CDR3nt: TGTGCCAGCAGTGATTCGGGGTGGGGAGATACGCAGTATTTT
CDR3aa: CASSDSGWGDTQYF
v_gene: TRBV6-1
j_gene: TRBJ2-3
d_gene: NA

CDR3nt: TGTGCCATCAGTGAGTCTAGCACCGGGGAGCTGTTTTTT
CDR3aa: CAISESSTGELFF
v_gene: TRBV10-3
j_gene: TRBJ2-2
d_gene: NA

CDR3nt: TGTGCCACCAGCAGAGGGGGGGGACTGGAGTGGCAGTACTTC
CDR3aa: CATSRGGGLEWQYF
v_gene: TRBV15
j_gene: TRBJ2-7
d_gene: TRBD2

CDR3nt: TGTGCCAGCTCAGGGGACGGGAACAATCAGCCCCAGCATTTT
CDR3aa: CASSGDGNNQPQHF
v_gene: TRBV18
j_gene: TRBJ1-5
d_gene: NA

CDR3nt: TGTGCCCGGGGAGGGGGATCAGCGGGAGGGAGAGATACGCAGTATTTT
CDR3aa: CARGGGSAGGRDTQYF
v_gene: TRBV30
j_gene: TRBJ2-3
d_gene: TRBD2

CDR3nt: TGCAGCGTCTCTAGTGTCGGGGCGGGTACGCAGTATTTT
CDR3aa: CSVSSVGAGTQYF
v_gene: TRBV29-1
j_gene: TRBJ2-3
d_gene: NA

CDR3nt: TGTGCCAGCAGCTTTTCAGGGGAGGGTCAGCCCCAGCATTTT
CDR3aa: CASSFSGEGQPQHF
v_gene: TRBV7-9
j_gene: TRBJ1-5
d_gene: NA